Below, 26 T cell receptor beta chains from the same sample are listed, as sequenced in a study of regulatory T cells in long-lasting Graves disease. Building the TCR beta libraries relied on iRepertoire HTBI primers, and CDR3 regions underwent Arm-PCR. One entry per CDR3 protein results from TCRdb running MiXCR on the multiplex PCR reads. Of approximately 350,000 distinct CDR3 sequences in the sample, roughly 15% were seen once. Noted time point: newly diagnosed GD, antithyroid drugs for less than 3 months. PBMC RNA was the source of the TCR library. These data were likewise used in another study, on T cells in Graves' hyperthyroidism and ophthalmopathy.

The sequences come from peripheral blood mononuclear cells (PBMCs), collected at new diagnosis, from a patient treated with antithyroid drugs. The source is a woman younger than 30 with Graves disease.

The V gene is TRBV3-1, the J gene TRBJ1-2; D gene uncertain. The V end lost 0 bases, the J end lost 7 bases, and 21 bases lay between the germline ends. Germline loops: CDR1 LGHDT, CDR2 YNNKEL (reference sequence). The CDR3 is made up of 17 amino acids. In DNA form, the CDR3 reads TGTGCCAGCAGCCAAGATTACGGTTTAATTAGACGGAGTGGCTACACCTTC. Its protein is CASSQDYGLIRRSGYTF.

The V call is TRBV19, the J call TRBJ1-6, with 9 bases aligning to TRBD1. Germline V gene sequence: CDR1 LNHDA, CDR2 SQIVND (reference sequence). This CDR3 contains 14 residues. After removal of 9 bases from V and 4 bases from J, the junction contained 4 bases not matched to a gene. The CDR3, as DNA: TGTGCCAGAACGGGACAGGGATATAATTCACCCCTCCACTTT. Amino acid sequence: CARTGQGYNSPLHF.

This clonotype was seen a few times. The chain couples TRBV7-3 to TRBJ2-2; a possible D gene is TRBD1 (5 bases). Trimming pared 6 bases from V and 2 bases from J, leaving 7 bases between. CDR3 length equals 13 residues. Germline V lookup: CDR1 SGHTA, CDR2 FQGTGA. Written as DNA, the CDR3 is TGTGCCAGCAGAGGGGTAAACACCGGGGAGCTGTTTTTT. Amino acid sequence: CASRGVNTGELFF.

The genes are TRBV3-1 and TRBJ2-1, with 7 bases matching TRBD1. The CDR3 is made up of 15 amino acids. Germline V lookup: CDR1 LGHDT, CDR2 YNNKEL (reference sequence). Trimming took 6 bases from V and 6 from J; bases not matched to a gene: 11. CDR3 region: CASREGRKGANEQFF. CDR3 bases: TGTGCCAGCAGGGAAGGGCGGAAGGGGGCCAATGAGCAGTTCTTC.

In its sample, this clonotype was seen many times. The V and J genes are TRBV5-1 and TRBJ2-1; 11 bases are a match to TRBD2. V gave up 4 bases and J gave up 3 bases; unmatched junction bases: 6. Per the germline V gene, CDR1 is SGHRS and CDR2 is YFSETQ. The CDR3 is 16 amino acids. CDR3 amino acids: CASSTGTSGFYNEQFF. CDR3 nucleotide sequence: TGCGCCAGCAGCACCGGGACTAGCGGATTCTACAATGAGCAGTTCTTC.

This clonotype was detected ten times or more. This chain connects TRBV6-1 to TRBJ1-1, with 9 positions matching TRBD1. The CDR3 runs to 16 residues. V shed 6 bases, J shed 5 bases, and the junction held 13 bases outside the gene matches. Germline V gene lookup returns CDR1 MNHNS and CDR2 SASEGT. The CDR3 protein is CASRTDRTGERTEAFF. CDR3 nucleotide sequence: TGTGCCAGCAGGACCGACAGGACAGGGGAGAGAACTGAAGCTTTCTTT.

This clonotype was detected only a few times. This chain connects TRBV20-1 to TRBJ2-2, with D possibly TRBD2 on 6 matching bases. Germline V CDR1 and CDR2: DFQATT, SNEGSKA (reference sequence). This CDR3 comprises 16 residues. Trimming removed 0 bases at V and 1 base at J, with 12 bases between. The DNA of the CDR3 is TGCAGTGCTAGAGATGTGCGGGGCCTGAACACCGGGGAGCTGTTTTTT. Residues: CSARDVRGLNTGELFF.

This clonotype was recorded many times. This chain links TRBV3-1 with TRBJ2-7, with 8 bases lining up with TRBD2. Germline V lookup: CDR1 LGHDT, CDR2 YNNKEL (reference sequence). CDR3 size: 14 residues. Trimming removed 4 bases from V and 6 bases from J; junction bases left unmatched: 8. The CDR3 reads CASSPRTSISEQYF. CDR3 DNA sequence: TGTGCCAGCAGCCCGCGGACTAGCATCTCCGAGCAGTACTTC.

The sample holds many counts of this clonotype. V gene TRBV29-1 combines with J gene TRBJ2-2; 14 bases map to TRBD2. CDR1 and CDR2 from the germline V gene are SQVTM and ANQGSEA. The ends lost 6 bases at V and 4 bases at J; junction bases unmatched: 4. The CDR3 runs 15 residues. The CDR3 bases are TGCAGCGTCCCGGGACTAGCGGGAGTCACCGGGGAGCTGTTTTTT. It translates to CSVPGLAGVTGELFF.

This clonotype was counted at least ten times. The chain uses TRBV12-3 or TRBV12-4 and TRBJ2-2; TRBD2 matches at 7 bases. This CDR3 region has 15 residues. Losses at the gene ends were 5 bases for V and 4 bases for J; bases not matched to a gene: 7. This CDR3 reads CASSLLAEFTGELFF. CDR3 nucleotides: TGTGCCAGCAGTCTTCTAGCGGAGTTCACCGGGGAGCTGTTTTTT.

This clonotype has just a few counts. At one boundary the junction diverges from the germline segment, which might be a read error. V usage is TRBV20-1 and J usage is TRBJ2-7; D possibly corresponds to TRBD2 (5 bases). The CDR3 runs to 19 residues. The germline V gene has CDR1 DFQATT and CDR2 SNEGSKA (reference sequence). CDR3 nucleotide sequence: TGTAGTGCTAGCTGGTCGCCCTCCCGGAGTCTAGGTTCCCCCTACGAGCAGTACTTC. Its protein is CSASWSPSRSLGSPYEQYF.

The V and J genes are TRBV4-1 and TRBJ2-7; a possible D gene is TRBD1 (5 bases). The CDR3 has 18 amino acids. The ends were cut back, 1 base at V and 3 bases at J, with 22 bases in the middle. In germline, CDR1 is MGHRA, CDR2 YSYEKL. CDR3 sequence: CASSQVDFVPGKGYEQYF. For the CDR3, the DNA is TGCGCCAGCAGCCAAGTTGATTTTGTACCAGGGAAGGGCTACGAGCAGTACTTC.

This clonotype was seen only a few times. The J gene is TRBJ1-3, the V gene TRBV4-1, with 10 positions matching TRBD1. The V gene end was trimmed by 0 bases and the J gene end by 3 bases; junction bases not matched to a gene: 5. There are 17 residues in the CDR3. Germline V CDR1 and CDR2: MGHRA, YSYEKL. CDR3 residues: CASSQEVGQGNGNTIYF. CDR3 nucleotide sequence: TGCGCCAGCAGCCAAGAGGTGGGACAGGGGAATGGAAACACCATATATTTT.

This clonotype was detected only once. A read error is the likely source, as a far larger clone sits one nucleotide away. The chain couples TRBV11-3 to TRBJ2-4; D is possibly TRBD2 (5 bases). This CDR3 is 13 amino acids long. Per germline, CDR1 SGHNT and CDR2 YENEEA. In DNA, the CDR3 is TGTGCCAGCAGCCAAACTAGGGCCAATGAGCAGCTCTTC. Its protein is CASSQTRANEQLF. Together with reference TRBV11-3 and TRBJ2-4, the CDR3 gives the full variable domain: EAGVVQSPRYKIIEKKQPVAFWCNPISGHNTLYWYLQNLGQGPELLIRYENEEAVDDSQLPKDRFSAERLKGVDSTLKIQPAELGDSAVYLCASSQTRANEQLFGAGTRLSVL.

The chain uses TRBV3-1 and TRBJ2-7, with 9 nucleotides matching TRBD1. Germline V CDR1 and CDR2: LGHDT, YNNKEL (reference sequence). The junction had 6 bases not matched to a gene; V was cut back by 2 bases and J by 1 base. This CDR3 is built from 16 residues. CDR3 sequence reads: CASSQNRDRVSYEQYF. DNA of the CDR3: TGTGCCAGCAGCCAAAACCGGGACAGGGTATCCTACGAGCAGTACTTC.

This clonotype has just a few counts. V usage is TRBV9 and J usage is TRBJ1-3; D gene unclear. CDR1 and CDR2 from the germline V gene are SGDLS and YYNGEE. The CDR3 is made up of 12 amino acids. V was shortened by 4 bases and J by 2 bases, with 4 bases between the two germline ends. This chain's CDR3 is CASSPTGNTIYF. CDR3 nucleotides: TGTGCCAGCAGCCCGACTGGAAACACCATATATTTT.

This clonotype was seen ten or more times. The chain carries TRBV18 and TRBJ2-1; 15 bases align to TRBD2. The CDR3 is made up of 18 amino acids. V gave up 2 bases and J gave up 4 bases; unmatched junction bases: 6. Germline CDR1 reads KGHSH; CDR2 reads LQKENI. The CDR3 reads CASSPGTSGRLGYNEQFF. The CDR3 region has the DNA TGTGCCAGCTCACCAGGGACTAGCGGGAGGTTAGGTTACAATGAGCAGTTCTTC.

V gene TRBV19 combines with J gene TRBJ1-5; D unclear. CDR3 length: 16 residues. Germline V lookup: CDR1 LNHDA, CDR2 SQIVND (reference sequence). Trimming pared 5 bases from V and 5 bases from J, leaving 19 bases between. CDR3 loop: CASSPKDRFPYQPQHF. CDR3 sequence (DNA): TGTGCCAGTAGTCCTAAAGACCGATTCCCGTATCAGCCCCAGCATTTT.

This clonotype showed up many times. For the CDR3, the DNA is TGTGCCAGCAACGAACAAGAGACCCAGTACTTC. This translates into CASNEQETQYF. V gene TRBV2 combines with J gene TRBJ2-5; D is unresolved. Trimming stripped 7 bases from V and 2 bases from J, with 5 bases between. The CDR3 covers 11 residues. Germline loops: CDR1 SNHLY, CDR2 FYNNEI.

This clonotype has just a few counts. The CDR3 nucleotides read TGTGCCAGCAGTGAATACGGCGGGGAGGGCTCCTACGAGCAGTACTTC. This gives the protein CASSEYGGEGSYEQYF. V is TRBV25-1 and J is TRBJ2-7; the match to TRBD2 covers 7 bases. Germline trimming cut 0 bases from V and 0 bases from J; bases unmatched to any gene: 5. CDR3 length equals 16 residues. The germline V gene encodes CDR1 MGHDK and CDR2 SYGVNS.

The gene calls are TRBV5-1 and TRBJ2-3; 9 nucleotides align to TRBD2. This CDR3 is 18 amino acids long. CDR1 is SGHRS, CDR2 YFSETQ, per germline. V lost 4 bases to trimming and J lost 0 bases; unmatched junction nucleotides: 12. The CDR3 nucleotides are TGCGCCAGCAGCAGCCAAGGGACTAGCTTTGCTAGCACAGATACGCAGTATTTT. Its protein product is CASSSQGTSFASTDTQYF.

This clonotype was observed a few times. The rearrangement uses TRBV25-1 and TRBJ2-6; D is undetermined. The ends were cut back, 8 bases at V and 0 bases at J, with 8 bases in the middle. The CDR3 runs to 14 residues. Germline V gene data show CDR1 as MGHDK and CDR2 as SYGVNS. CDR3 DNA sequence: TGTGCCAGCTCGACATCCTCTGGGGCCAACGTCCTGACTTTC. It yields the protein CASSTSSGANVLTF.

This clonotype was detected ten times or more. The rearrangement joins TRBV7-8 to TRBJ2-2, with 15 bases lining up with TRBD2. The CDR3 consists of 18 residues. The germline gives CDR1 SGHVS, CDR2 FQNEAQ. The V and J ends lost 3 bases and 5 bases, in that order; junction bases with no gene match: 7. CDR3 sequence: CASSLRTSGGARTGELFF. CDR3 sequence (DNA): TGTGCCAGCAGCTTGAGGACTAGCGGGGGGGCCCGTACCGGGGAGCTGTTTTTT. The full variable domain, with the rest looked up from reference TRBV7-8 and TRBJ2-2, is GAGVSQSPRYKVAKRGQDVALRCDPISGHVSLFWYQQALGQGPEFLTYFQNEAQLDKSGLPSDRFFAERPEGSVSTLKIQRTQQEDSAVYLCASSLRTSGGARTGELFFGEGSRLTVL.

This clonotype was counted many times. The chain has TRBV2 and TRBJ1-6; D is uncertain. Germline CDR1 SNHLY, CDR2 FYNNEI. V shed 7 bases and J shed 8 bases, with 9 bases lying between them. The CDR3 spans 12 residues. CDR3 in amino acids: CASKTVDSPLHF. CDR3 bases: TGTGCCAGCAAAACAGTCGATTCACCCCTCCACTTT.

This clonotype was seen more than once but under ten times. The chain recombines TRBV4-1 with TRBJ2-1; 14 bases are shared with TRBD2. The trim removed 3 bases at V and 8 bases at J, leaving 9 bases unmatched. CDR3 length: 17 residues. Germline CDR1 is MGHRA and CDR2 is YSYEKL. The CDR3 nucleotides read TGCGCCAGCAGCCAGGGTGGACTAGCGGGAGGCAGAGATGAGCAGTTCTTC. It codes for CASSQGGLAGGRDEQFF.

As to this clonotype: One end of the junction is discordant with germline, which a read error may explain. The chain is built from TRBV7-7 and TRBJ2-7, with D unresolved. This CDR3 comprises 13 residues. Germline V gene sequence: CDR1 SSHAT, CDR2 FNYEAQ (reference sequence). DNA for the CDR3: TGTGCTAGCAGCTCAACACCTAAGGGCGAGCAGTACTTC. Translation gives CASSSTPKGEQYF.